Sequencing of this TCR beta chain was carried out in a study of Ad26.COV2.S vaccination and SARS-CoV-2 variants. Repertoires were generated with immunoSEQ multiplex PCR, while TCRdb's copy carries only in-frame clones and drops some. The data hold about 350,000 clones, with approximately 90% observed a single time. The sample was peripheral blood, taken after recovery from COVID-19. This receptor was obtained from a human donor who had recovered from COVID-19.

This CDR3 reads CASRTGLAGGPGEQFF. The CDR3 bases are TGTGCCAGCAGGACGGGACTAGCGGGGGGGCCGGGTGAGCAGTTCTTC. The chain recombines TRBV11-2 with TRBJ2-1, with 16 bases aligning to TRBD2. Germline-derived CDR1 and CDR2 are SGHAT and FQNNGV. The CDR3 totals 16 residues. V shed 6 bases, J shed 9 bases, and the junction held 8 bases outside the gene matches.